This T cell receptor beta chain was found in a study of T cell responses to AZD1222 COVID-19 vaccine. Findings of the study overall: Seropositive at baseline were only a handful of AZD1222 recipients. It was only after the peak T cell response that any repertoires were sampled.

The protocol was immunoSEQ multiplex PCR, while the TCRdb copy is restricted to in-frame clones and leaves out a portion. The sample shows over 100,000 clones, roughly 93% of them seen only once. Concerning this clone: As yet, its antigen is unknown.

Sequencing used peripheral blood, obtained on day 0 of AZD1222 vaccination. The TCR was taken from an adult in good health.

The DNA for the CDR3 is TGTGCCAGCTCACCACAGAGGTCCGGGAGCTCTGGAAACACCATATATTTT. Translation gives CASSPQRSGSSGNTIYF. J is TRBJ1-3 and V is TRBV18; D unresolved. The V end was cut by 1 base, the J end by 0 bases, with 13 bases between. CDR3 length: 17 residues. CDR1 is KGHSH and CDR2 is LQKENI in the germline V gene. Looking up the rest from reference TRBV18 and TRBJ1-3 gives the full variable domain: NAGVMQNPRHLVRRRGQEARLRCSPMKGHSHVYWYRQLPEEGLKFMVYLQKENIIDESGMPKERFSAEFPKEGPSILRIQQVVRGDSAAYFCASSPQRSGSSGNTIYFGEGSWLTVV.